This T cell receptor (beta chain) originates from a study of control samples from healthy donors and cancer patients. Produced via immunoSEQ multiplex PCR; TCRdb's table is partial and in-frame only. The sample contains around 100,000 clones, around 89% of which appear only once. The CDR3 runs to 15 residues. Germline trimming cut 4 bases from V and 6 bases from J; bases unmatched to any gene: 6. Germline assignment: CDR1 SGHTA and CDR2 FQGNSA. The sequenced sample consisted of blood. The sequence was collected from a man aged 30-40 years in good health. This rearrangement joins TRBV7-2 to TRBJ2-1; 10 nucleotides align to TRBD2. The CDR3 DNA reads TGTGCCAGCAGCTGGGGAGCGGGAGGGAGCAATGAGCAGTTCTTC. It codes for CASSWGAGGSNEQFF.